This T cell receptor (beta chain) was observed in a study of T-cell memory formation after mild COVID-19. Per the germline V gene, CDR1 is KGHDR and CDR2 is SFDVKD. The CDR3 has 13 amino acids. V dropped 5 bases and J dropped 8; count of bases not matched to a gene: 6. Via MiXCR, TCRdb re-called the 5' RACE reads, giving one row per CDR3 protein. There are 250,000 to 300,000 distinct CDR3 sequences in the sample; 7.5% to 9.5% occur only once, and around a fifth lies in the top ten. Sequences were obtained from PBMCs or a T cell subset sorted from them (not recorded which). The rearrangement links TRBV24-1 to TRBJ2-3; the match to TRBD1 covers 7 bases. This TCR derives from a man aged 18 to 29 who had mild COVID-19 (a few samples of this study predate the infection). Cell type and time point are not known. CDR3 sequence reads: CATSAGDRSTQYF. The CDR3 nucleotides read TGTGCCACCAGTGCCGGGGACAGATCTACGCAGTATTTT.